The 10 T cell receptor beta chains presented below share a single source sample, sequenced in a study of T cell responses to AZD1222 COVID-19 vaccine (dated by TCRdb to the early 2020s). The library was obtained by the immunoSEQ multiplex PCR assay. TCRdb re-hosts the immuneACCESS table, in-frame sequences only. Its copies lack some clones; in the studies checked, an unresolved V gene accounts for under half of them, and the cause for the rest is not known. Recorded for this sample are approximately 110,000 clones; approximately 89% of them occurred a single time. The top ten hold about 6.8% of the sample. Sample time point, as interpreted from the label and publication: about 28 days (+/-7) after the second vaccine dose. The sequenced sample was peripheral blood, obtained 28 days after the second AZD1222 dose. The receptors derive from an adult who received the AZD1222 COVID-19 vaccine.

The chain has TRBV2 and TRBJ1-1; D uncertain. From germline, CDR1 is SNHLY and CDR2 FYNNEI. The V end was cut by 5 bases, the J end by 4 bases, with 5 bases between. This CDR3 has 11 amino acids. The CDR3 protein is CASSYLTEAFF. The CDR3 DNA sequence: TGTGCCAGCAGTTACCTCACTGAAGCTTTCTTT. The variable domain in full, with the rest retrieved from reference TRBV2 and TRBJ1-1, is EPEVTQTPSHQVTQMGQEVILRCVPISNHLYFYWYRQILGQKVEFLVSFYNNEISEKSEIFDDQFSVERPDGSNFTLKIRSTKLEDSAMYFCASSYLTEAFFGQGTRLTVV.

The rearrangement uses TRBV3-1 (or the pseudogene TRBV3-2) and TRBJ2-7; 10 bases line up with TRBD1. Unmatched junction bases numbered 8, after V lost 4 bases and J lost 5 bases. This CDR3 has 15 residues. Germline CDR1 reads LGHDT; CDR2 reads YNNKEL (reference sequence). This CDR3 reads CASSPRDRGFHEQYF. CDR3 nucleotide sequence: TGTGCCAGCAGCCCCCGGGACAGGGGTTTCCACGAGCAGTACTTC.

The chain is built from TRBV5-1 and TRBJ1-6; 7 positions match TRBD1. V gave up 5 bases and J gave up 5 bases; unmatched junction bases: 7. Per the germline V gene, CDR1 is SGHRS and CDR2 is YFSETQ. The CDR3 contains 15 residues. CDR3 sequence (DNA): TGCGCCAGCAGGCTTCAGGGGGGCGATAATTCACCCCTCCACTTT. The encoded protein is CASRLQGGDNSPLHF.

The J gene is TRBJ2-3, the V gene TRBV10-3; no reliable D call. Per the germline V gene, CDR1 is ENHRY and CDR2 is SYGVKD. The CDR3 loop spans 15 amino acids. Between the trimmed V and J ends, which lost 3 bases and 0 bases, there was a span of 10 bases. The CDR3, as DNA: TGTGCCATCAGTGATAATACTTTGAGCACAGATACGCAGTATTTT. Its translation is CAISDNTLSTDTQYF.

The V and J genes are TRBV27 and TRBJ1-4, with D possibly TRBD1 on 5 matching bases. V was trimmed by 2 bases and J by 7 bases, leaving 17 bases between them. Germline V CDR1 and CDR2: MNHEY, SMNVEV (reference sequence). CDR3 length: 16 residues. CDR3 bases: TGTGCCAGCAGTTTAATCGGTGTCGGGACTTCTGAAAAACTGTTTTTT. This sequence encodes CASSLIGVGTSEKLFF.

J is TRBJ1-5 and V is TRBV6-2 or TRBV6-3; 10 nucleotides align to TRBD1. The junction had 8 bases not matched to a gene; V was cut back by 0 bases and J by 3 bases. The V gene's germline CDR1 is MNHEY and CDR2 SVGEGT. The CDR3 runs to 18 residues. In DNA form, the CDR3 reads TGTGCCAGCAGTTACTCGGTTGACAGGGGGCGCGTCAATCAGCCCCAGCATTTT. This encodes CASSYSVDRGRVNQPQHF.

The chain links TRBV6-5 to TRBJ1-6; 7 bases agree with TRBD1. This CDR3 is built from 13 residues. Trimming took 6 bases from V and 10 from J; bases not matched to a gene: 6. CDR1 and CDR2 from the germline V gene are MNHEY and SVGAGI. The CDR3 DNA reads TGTGCCAGCAGAAGACAGGGTGGATCACCCCTCCACTTT. Its translation is CASRRQGGSPLHF.

The V call is TRBV6-5, the J call TRBJ2-2; D is uncertain. Per germline, CDR1 MNHEY and CDR2 SVGAGI. The CDR3 length is 13 residues. With 2 bases removed from V and 6 bases from J, the gap between germline ends came to 7 bases. The chain's CDR3 is CASSYDGSGELFF. CDR3 DNA: TGTGCCAGCAGTTACGACGGATCCGGGGAGCTGTTTTTT.

The V call is TRBV3-1 (or the pseudogene TRBV3-2), the J call TRBJ2-6, with TRBD1 as a possible D gene (5 bases). V gave up 5 bases and J gave up 0 bases, with 14 bases separating them. This CDR3 spans 17 amino acids. Per germline, CDR1 LGHDT and CDR2 YNNKEL (reference sequence). CDR3 coding DNA: TGTGCCAGCAGCGGCACCTCAGGGAACTCTGGGGCCAACGTCCTGACTTTC. Protein product: CASSGTSGNSGANVLTF.

The chain joins TRBV28 to TRBJ1-5; D remains ambiguous. V shed 3 bases and J shed 4 bases, with 7 bases lying between them. The V gene's germline CDR1 is MDHEN and CDR2 SYDVKM. CDR3 length equals 13 residues. CDR3 bases: TGTGCCAGCAGTTTTCCGGGTAATCAGCCCCAGCATTTT. Translated, it gives CASSFPGNQPQHF.